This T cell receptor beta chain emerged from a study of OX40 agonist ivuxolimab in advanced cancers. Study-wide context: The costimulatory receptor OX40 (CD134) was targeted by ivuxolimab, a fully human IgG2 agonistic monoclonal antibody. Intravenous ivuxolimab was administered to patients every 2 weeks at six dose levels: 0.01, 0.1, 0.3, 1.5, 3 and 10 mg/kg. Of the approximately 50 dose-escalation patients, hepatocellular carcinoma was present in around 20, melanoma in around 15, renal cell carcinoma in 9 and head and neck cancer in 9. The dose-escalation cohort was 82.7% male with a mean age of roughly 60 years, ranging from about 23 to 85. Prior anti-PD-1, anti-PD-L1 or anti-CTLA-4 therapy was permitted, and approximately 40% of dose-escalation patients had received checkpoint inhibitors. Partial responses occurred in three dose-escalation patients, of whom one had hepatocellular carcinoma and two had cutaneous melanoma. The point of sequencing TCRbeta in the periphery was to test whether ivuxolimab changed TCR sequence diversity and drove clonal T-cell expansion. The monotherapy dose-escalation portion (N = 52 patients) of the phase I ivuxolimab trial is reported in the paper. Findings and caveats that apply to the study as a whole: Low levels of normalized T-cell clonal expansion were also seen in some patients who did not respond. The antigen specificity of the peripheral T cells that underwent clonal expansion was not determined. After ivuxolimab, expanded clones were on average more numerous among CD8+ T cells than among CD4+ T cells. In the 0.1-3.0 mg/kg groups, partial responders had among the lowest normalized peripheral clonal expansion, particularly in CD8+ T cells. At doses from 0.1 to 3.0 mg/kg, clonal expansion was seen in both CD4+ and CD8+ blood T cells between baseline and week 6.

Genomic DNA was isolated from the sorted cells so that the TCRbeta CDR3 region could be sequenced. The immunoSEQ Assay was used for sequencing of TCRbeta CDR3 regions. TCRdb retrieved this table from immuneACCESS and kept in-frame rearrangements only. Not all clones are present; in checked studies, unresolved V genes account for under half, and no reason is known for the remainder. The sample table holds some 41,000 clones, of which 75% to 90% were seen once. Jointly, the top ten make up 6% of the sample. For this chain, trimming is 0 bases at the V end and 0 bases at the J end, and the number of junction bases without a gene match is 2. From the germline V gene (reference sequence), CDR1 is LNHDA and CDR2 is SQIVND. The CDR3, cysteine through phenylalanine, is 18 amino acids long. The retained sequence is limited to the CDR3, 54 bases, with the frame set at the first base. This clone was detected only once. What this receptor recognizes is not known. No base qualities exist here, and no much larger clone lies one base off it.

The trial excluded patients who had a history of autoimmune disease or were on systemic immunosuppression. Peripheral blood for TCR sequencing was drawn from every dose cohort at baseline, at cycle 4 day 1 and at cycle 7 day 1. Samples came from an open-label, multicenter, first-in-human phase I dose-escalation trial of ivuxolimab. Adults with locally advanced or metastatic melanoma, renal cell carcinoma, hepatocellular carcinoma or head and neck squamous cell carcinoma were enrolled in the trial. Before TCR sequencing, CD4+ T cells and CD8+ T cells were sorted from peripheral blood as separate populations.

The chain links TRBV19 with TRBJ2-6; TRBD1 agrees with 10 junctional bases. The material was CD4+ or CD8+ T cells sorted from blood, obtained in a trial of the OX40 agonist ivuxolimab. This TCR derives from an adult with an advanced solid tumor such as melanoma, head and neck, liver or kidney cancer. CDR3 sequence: CASSIDGTGDSGANVLTF. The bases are TGTGCCAGTAGTATAGACGGGACAGGGGACTCTGGGGCCAACGTCCTGACTTTC.